A single sample gave rise to the 8 T cell receptor beta chains below, sequenced in a study of blood T cell repertoires in COVID-19. Profiled with immunoSEQ multiplex PCR; TCRdb holds only in-frame clones, not every one. The sample includes over 250,000 clones, approximately 85% of them seen just once. The sample consisted of peripheral blood. The receptor set was obtained from a woman between 65 and 79 years old with acute or convalescent COVID-19.

The chain links TRBV5-1 to TRBJ1-2, with 7 bases matching TRBD1. Germline V gene lookup returns CDR1 SGHRS and CDR2 YFSETQ. This CDR3 comprises 13 residues. V was clipped by 2 bases and J by 3 bases; unmatched bases: 1. CDR3 sequence (DNA): TGCGCCAGCAGCTTCGGGACAGACTATGGCTACACCTTC. This sequence encodes CASSFGTDYGYTF.

The chain combines TRBV7-2 with TRBJ1-2; D is unclear. The V gene's germline CDR1 is SGHTA and CDR2 FQGNSA. The CDR3 length is 13 residues. The V gene lost 6 bases and the J gene lost 8 bases, with 16 bases spanning the gap. The CDR3 DNA reads as TGTGCCAGCAGGGCAGGCCCCCAGCGGGGCTACACCTTC. Its protein is CASRAGPQRGYTF. Supplemented by reference TRBV7-2 and TRBJ1-2, the full variable domain reads GAGVSQSPSNKVTEKGKDVELRCDPISGHTALYWYRQSLGQGLEFLIYFQGNSAPDKSGLPSDRFSAERTGGSVSTLTIQRTQQEDSAVYLCASRAGPQRGYTFGSGTRLTVV.

This sequence joins TRBV2 and TRBJ1-2; a possible D gene is TRBD1 (5 bases). The V and J ends lost 3 bases and 5 bases respectively, with 13 bases between them. The CDR3 is 14 residues long. Germline V lookup: CDR1 SNHLY, CDR2 FYNNEI. The CDR3 nucleotides read TGTGCCAGCAGTGAGGGGGGGGTTCTGTATGGCTACACCTTC. Protein product: CASSEGGVLYGYTF.

This chain links TRBV5-1 with TRBJ2-1; D gene unclear. V lost 0 bases to trimming and J lost 8 bases, with 12 bases between them. The CDR3 runs 14 residues. Germline CDR1 is SGHRS and CDR2 is YFSETQ. DNA for the CDR3: TGCGCCAGCAGCTTGGCCAAGCCTGCGCATGAGCAGTTCTTC. Amino acids: CASSLAKPAHEQFF.

V and J are TRBV19 and TRBJ1-3; tentatively, D is TRBD1 (6 bases). The germline V gene encodes CDR1 LNHDA and CDR2 SQIVND (reference sequence). This CDR3 comprises 16 residues. The V gene lost 4 bases and the J gene lost 0 bases, with 13 bases spanning the gap. CDR3 sequence (DNA): TGTGCCAGTAGTACGACAGGCGTACCCTCTGGAAACACCATATATTTT. As protein: CASSTTGVPSGNTIYF.

The J gene is TRBJ2-3, the V gene TRBV21-1; the table's D call, TRBD2, has no DNA check behind it. TRBV21-1 is described as a pseudogene. CDR3 size: 14 residues. CDR3 loop: CASSASLITDTQYF. The CDR3 DNA follows: TGTGCCAGCAGCGCTAGCCTGATAACAGATACGCAGTATTTT.

V gene TRBV18 combines with J gene TRBJ1-1; D might be TRBD1 (6 bases). Germline CDR1 reads KGHSH; CDR2 reads LQKENI. The ends were cut back, 3 bases at V and 6 bases at J, with 11 bases in the middle. CDR3 length equals 13 residues. CDR3 nucleotides: TGTGCCAGCTCACCTGACAGGCAAGCTGAAGCTTTCTTT. This encodes CASSPDRQAEAFF.

This clone was detected only once. The V call is TRBV19, the J call TRBJ1-1; unclear D gene. The V end lost 5 bases, the J end lost 0 bases, and 4 bases lay between the germline ends. Germline V gene data show CDR1 as LNHDA and CDR2 as SQIVND (reference sequence). This CDR3 has 12 amino acids. CDR3: CASSLLNTEAFF. CDR3 sequence (DNA): TGTGCCAGTAGTCTCCTGAACACTGAAGCTTTCTTT.